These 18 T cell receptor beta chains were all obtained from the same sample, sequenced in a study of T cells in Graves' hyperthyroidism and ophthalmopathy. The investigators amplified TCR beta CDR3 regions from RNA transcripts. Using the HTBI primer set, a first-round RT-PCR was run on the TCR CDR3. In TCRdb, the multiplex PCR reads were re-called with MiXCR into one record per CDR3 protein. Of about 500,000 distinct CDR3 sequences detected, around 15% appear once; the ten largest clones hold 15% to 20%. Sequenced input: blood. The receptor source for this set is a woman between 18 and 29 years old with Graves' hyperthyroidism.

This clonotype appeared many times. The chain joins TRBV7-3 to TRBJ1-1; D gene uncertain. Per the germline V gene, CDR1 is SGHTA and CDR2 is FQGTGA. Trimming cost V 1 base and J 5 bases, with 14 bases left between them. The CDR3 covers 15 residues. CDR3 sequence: CASSLMGSPQTEAFF. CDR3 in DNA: TGTGCCAGCAGCTTAATGGGCAGTCCACAAACTGAAGCTTTCTTT.

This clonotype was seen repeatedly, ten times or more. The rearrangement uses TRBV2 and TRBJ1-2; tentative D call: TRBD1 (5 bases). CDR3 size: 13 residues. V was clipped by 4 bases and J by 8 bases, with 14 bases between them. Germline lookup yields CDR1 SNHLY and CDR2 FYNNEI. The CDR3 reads CASSVQGLGGYTF. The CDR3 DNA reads TGTGCCAGCAGTGTCCAGGGCCTAGGGGGCTACACCTTC. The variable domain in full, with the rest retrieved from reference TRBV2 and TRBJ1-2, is EPEVTQTPSHQVTQMGQEVILRCVPISNHLYFYWYRQILGQKVEFLVSFYNNEISEKSEIFDDQFSVERPDGSNFTLKIRSTKLEDSAMYFCASSVQGLGGYTFGSGTRLTVV.

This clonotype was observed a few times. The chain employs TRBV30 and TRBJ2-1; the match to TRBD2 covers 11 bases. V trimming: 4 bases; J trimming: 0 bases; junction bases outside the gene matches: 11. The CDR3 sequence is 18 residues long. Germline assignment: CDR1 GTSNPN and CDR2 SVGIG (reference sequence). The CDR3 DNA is TGTGCCTGGAAAACAGGACTAGCGGGCCTTAGCTCCTACAATGAGCAGTTCTTC. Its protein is CAWKTGLAGLSSYNEQFF.

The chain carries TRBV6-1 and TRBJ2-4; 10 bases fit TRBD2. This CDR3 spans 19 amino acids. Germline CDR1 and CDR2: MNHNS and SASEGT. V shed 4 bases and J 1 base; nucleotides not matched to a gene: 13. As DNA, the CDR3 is TGTGCCAGCAGTGTTCCGGGACTAGCGAAGGTCTTTGCCAAAAACATTCAGTACTTC. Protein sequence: CASSVPGLAKVFAKNIQYF.

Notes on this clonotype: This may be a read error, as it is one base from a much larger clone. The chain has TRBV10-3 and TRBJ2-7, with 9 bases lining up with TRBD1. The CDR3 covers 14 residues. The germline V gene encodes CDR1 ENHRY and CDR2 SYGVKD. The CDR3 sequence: CVSQMGTGSYEQYF. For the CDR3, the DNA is TGTGTCAGCCAAATGGGGACAGGGTCTTACGAGCAGTACTTC.

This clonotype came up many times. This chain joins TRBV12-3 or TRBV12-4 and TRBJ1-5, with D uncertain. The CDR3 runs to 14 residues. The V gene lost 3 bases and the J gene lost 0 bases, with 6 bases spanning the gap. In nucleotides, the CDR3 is TGTGCCAGCAGTTTCGATCATAGCAATCAGCCCCAGCATTTT. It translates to CASSFDHSNQPQHF.

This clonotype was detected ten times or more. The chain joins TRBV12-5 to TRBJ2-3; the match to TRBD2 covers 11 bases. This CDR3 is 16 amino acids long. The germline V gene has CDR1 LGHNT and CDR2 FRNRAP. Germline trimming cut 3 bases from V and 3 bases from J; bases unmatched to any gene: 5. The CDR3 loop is CASGFLLAGGTDTQYF. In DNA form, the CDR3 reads TGTGCTAGTGGTTTTCTCCTAGCGGGAGGAACAGATACGCAGTATTTT.

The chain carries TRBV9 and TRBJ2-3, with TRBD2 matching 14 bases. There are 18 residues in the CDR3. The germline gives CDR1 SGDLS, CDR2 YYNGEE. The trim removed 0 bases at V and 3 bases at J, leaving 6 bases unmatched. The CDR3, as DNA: TGTGCCAGCAGCGTAGAGGGACTAGCGGGAGTCGTAACAGATACGCAGTATTTT. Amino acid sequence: CASSVEGLAGVVTDTQYF.

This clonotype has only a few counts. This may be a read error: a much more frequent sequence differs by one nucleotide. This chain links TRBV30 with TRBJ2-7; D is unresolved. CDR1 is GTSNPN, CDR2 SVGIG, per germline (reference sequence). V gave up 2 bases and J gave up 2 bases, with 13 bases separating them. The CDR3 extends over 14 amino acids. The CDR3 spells CAWSSKPIPYEQYF. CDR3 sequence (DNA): TGTGCCTGGAGTAGCAAGCCTATACCCTACGAGCAGTACTTC.

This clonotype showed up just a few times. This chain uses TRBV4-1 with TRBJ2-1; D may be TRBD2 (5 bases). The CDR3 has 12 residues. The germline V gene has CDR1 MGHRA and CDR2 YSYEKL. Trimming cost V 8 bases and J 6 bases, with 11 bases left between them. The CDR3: CASRDYGNEQFF. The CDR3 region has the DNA TGCGCCAGCCGAGACTACGGCAATGAGCAGTTCTTC.

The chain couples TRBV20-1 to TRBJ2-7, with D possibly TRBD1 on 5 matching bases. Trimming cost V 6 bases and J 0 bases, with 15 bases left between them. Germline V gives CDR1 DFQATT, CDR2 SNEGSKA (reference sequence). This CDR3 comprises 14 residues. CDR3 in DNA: TGCAGTGCCGTACCCATCACAGGCTCCTACGAGCAGTACTTC. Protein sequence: CSAVPITGSYEQYF.

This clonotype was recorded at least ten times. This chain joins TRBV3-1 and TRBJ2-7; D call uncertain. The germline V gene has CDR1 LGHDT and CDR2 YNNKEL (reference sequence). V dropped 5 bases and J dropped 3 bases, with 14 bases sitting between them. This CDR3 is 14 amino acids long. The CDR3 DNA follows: TGTGCCAGCAGCGCTTTTACTACTCGCTACGAGCAGTACTTC. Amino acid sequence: CASSAFTTRYEQYF.

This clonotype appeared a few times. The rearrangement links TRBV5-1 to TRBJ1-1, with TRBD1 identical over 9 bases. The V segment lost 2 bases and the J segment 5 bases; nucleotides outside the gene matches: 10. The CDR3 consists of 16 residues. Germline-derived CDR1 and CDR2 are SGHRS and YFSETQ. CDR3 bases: TGCGCCAGCAGCTTACCCGGGACAGGGTCGAGAACTGAAGCTTTCTTT. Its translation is CASSLPGTGSRTEAFF. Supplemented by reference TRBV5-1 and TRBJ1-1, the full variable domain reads KAGVTQTPRYLIKTRGQQVTLSCSPISGHRSVSWYQQTPGQGLQFLFEYFSETQRNKGNFPGRFSGRQFSNSRSEMNVSTLELGDSALYLCASSLPGTGSRTEAFFGQGTRLTVV.

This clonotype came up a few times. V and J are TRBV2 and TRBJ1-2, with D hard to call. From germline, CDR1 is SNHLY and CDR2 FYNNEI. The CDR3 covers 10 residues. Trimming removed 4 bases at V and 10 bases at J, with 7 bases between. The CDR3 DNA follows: TGTGCCAGCAGTGCCTTCACCTACACCTTC. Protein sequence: CASSAFTYTF.

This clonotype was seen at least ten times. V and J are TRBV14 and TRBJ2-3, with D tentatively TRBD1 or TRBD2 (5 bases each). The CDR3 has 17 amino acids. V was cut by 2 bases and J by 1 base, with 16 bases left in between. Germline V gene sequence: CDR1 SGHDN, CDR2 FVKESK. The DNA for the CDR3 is TGTGCCAGCAGCCAACAGGGACGGATCCATGGCACAGATACGCAGTATTTT. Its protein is CASSQQGRIHGTDTQYF.

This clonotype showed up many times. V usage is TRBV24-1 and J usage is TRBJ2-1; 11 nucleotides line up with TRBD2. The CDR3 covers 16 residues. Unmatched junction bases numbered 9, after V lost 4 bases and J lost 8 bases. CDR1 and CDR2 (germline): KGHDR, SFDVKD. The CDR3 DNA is TGTGCCACCAGTGAAAAAGGACTAGCGGGTTCGTATGAGCAGTTCTTC. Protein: CATSEKGLAGSYEQFF.

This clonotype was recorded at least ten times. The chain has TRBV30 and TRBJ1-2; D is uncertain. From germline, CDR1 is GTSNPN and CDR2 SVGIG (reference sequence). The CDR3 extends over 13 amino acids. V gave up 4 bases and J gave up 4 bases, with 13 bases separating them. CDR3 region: CAWKLTSSYGYTF. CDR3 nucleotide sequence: TGTGCCTGGAAATTAACCTCCAGCTATGGCTACACCTTC.

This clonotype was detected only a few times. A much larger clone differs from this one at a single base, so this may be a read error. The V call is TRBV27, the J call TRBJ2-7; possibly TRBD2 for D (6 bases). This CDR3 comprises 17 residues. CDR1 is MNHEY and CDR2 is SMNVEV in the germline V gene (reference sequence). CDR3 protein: CASSPIWGETPKGEQCF. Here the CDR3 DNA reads TGTGCCAGCAGTCCTATTTGGGGGGAGACACCAAAGGGCGAGCAGTGCTTC.